Below, 6 T cell receptor beta chains from the same sample are listed, as sequenced in a study of OX40 agonist ivuxolimab in advanced cancers. Measured with immunoSEQ multiplex PCR; TCRdb has only the in-frame clones, and not every one. The table includes about 22,000 clones, more than 80% detected once. The input for sequencing was CD4+ or CD8+ T cells sorted from blood, taken in a trial of the OX40 agonist ivuxolimab. Receptors originate from an adult with an advanced solid tumor such as melanoma, head and neck, liver or kidney cancer.

V is TRBV28 and J is TRBJ2-1; TRBD2 aligns across 11 bases. The CDR3 is made up of 23 amino acids. Unmatched junction bases numbered 23, after V lost 2 bases and J lost 2 bases. CDR1 and CDR2 from the germline V gene are MDHEN and SYDVKM. The CDR3 coding sequence is TGTGCCAGCAGTTTACCCCAAAACCCCCGGGACAGGGTACTAGCGGGGGCCTACAATGAGCAGTTCTTC. Its protein product is CASSLPQNPRDRVLAGAYNEQFF.

The J gene is TRBJ2-7, the V gene TRBV28, with TRBD2 matching 10 bases. CDR3 size: 16 residues. The germline CDR1 and CDR2 sequences are MDHEN and SYDVKM. With 3 bases clipped from V and 7 bases from J, the junction kept 12 bases outside the gene matches. CDR3 region: CASSFRLAGQLGEQYF. The DNA for the CDR3 is TGTGCCAGCAGTTTCCGACTAGCGGGTCAGTTGGGGGAGCAGTACTTC.

This clone has just one count. The chain has TRBV6-4 and TRBJ2-3; 10 positions agree with TRBD2. The CDR3 sequence is 15 residues long. V dropped 6 bases and J dropped 0; count of bases not matched to a gene: 3. Germline loops: CDR1 MRHNA, CDR2 SNTAGT. The CDR3 DNA reads as TGTGCCAGCAGGGAGACTAGCGGGAGCACAGATACGCAGTATTTT. This encodes CASRETSGSTDTQYF.

The V and J genes are TRBV7-3 and TRBJ1-3; D may be TRBD1 (6 bases). Trimming shortened V by 3 bases and J by 3 bases, and 12 bases separated the two germline ends. The CDR3 runs to 15 residues. The germline CDR1 and CDR2 sequences are SGHTA and FQGTGA. The CDR3 DNA reads TGTGCCAGCAGCTTGAACGGGGGCTTTGGAAACACCATATATTTT. It translates to CASSLNGGFGNTIYF.

The CDR3 loop reads CASSFGHRTKFYGYTF. CDR3 coding DNA: TGTGCCAGCAGTTTCGGCCACAGAACGAAGTTCTATGGCTACACCTTC. This sequence joins TRBV28 and TRBJ1-2; D is ambiguous. This CDR3 comprises 16 residues. Per the germline V gene, CDR1 is MDHEN and CDR2 is SYDVKM. Between the trimmed V and J ends, which lost 3 bases and 4 bases, there was a span of 18 bases.

The V call is TRBV29-1, the J call TRBJ1-2; D possibly corresponds to TRBD1 (5 bases). Germline V gene data show CDR1 as SQVTM and CDR2 as ANQGSEA. The CDR3 totals 13 residues. Trimming pared 3 bases from V and 2 bases from J, leaving 10 bases between. CDR3 sequence (DNA): TGCAGCGTTGACACGGGGGACAACTATGGCTACACCTTC. As protein: CSVDTGDNYGYTF.